The sequence of this T cell receptor beta chain was determined in a study of a mutant IDH1 vaccine in newly diagnosed glioma. Background on the study: Vaccine administration was initiated 4-6 weeks following radiotherapy alone, or with temozolomide cycles. Earlier treatment was radiotherapy, temozolomide, or both, with most getting both.

Documented time point: week 5, during vaccination. With topical imiquimod, each dose of the vaccine consisted of 300 ug of mutant IDH1 20-mer peptide. Donor diagnoses consisted of new WHO grade 3 or 4 IDH1-mutant, ATRX-lost astrocytomas. V lost 2 bases, J lost 5 bases, and 2 bases stayed unmatched. This CDR3 region has 15 residues. Germline V gives CDR1 MNHNS, CDR2 SASEGT. Assay: immunoSEQ multiplex PCR; the TCRdb copy retains only in-frame clones and omits some. Of 25,000 to 35,000 clones detected, roughly 87% appear once; the ten largest clones hold over 2.5%. This clone was seen more than once but under ten times. The antigen is unknown.

This specimen consisted of peripheral blood mononuclear cells (PBMCs), obtained from a glioma patient whose treatment included an IDH1 peptide vaccine. The sequence came from a middle-aged woman with glioma. Some clones in this sample may be carry-over from other donors' samples. V gene TRBV6-1 combines with J gene TRBJ2-3, with 12 bases aligning to TRBD2. CDR3 loop: CASSELAGGLDTQYF. For the CDR3, the DNA is TGTGCCAGCAGTGAACTAGCGGGGGGGCTAGATACGCAGTATTTT.